This TCR beta chain was profiled in a study of blood T cell repertoires in COVID-19. Study as a whole: In Cohort 3, a recovered donor had either two negative PCRs, clearance, or symptom resolution. The study drew acute and convalescent COVID-19 samples from the United States, Italy and Spain. T cells, B-cell-depleted T cells, or PBMCs supplied cDNA or gDNA.

Assay used: immunoSEQ multiplex PCR; TCRdb lists only in-frame clones, some missing. The table includes around 140,000 clones, approximately 84% detected once. Participants had their cohort set by participant-reported clinical history. Sequencing input: PBMCs or T cells enriched from blood (not recorded which). This clonotype originated in a man in his fifties or sixties in a cohort exposed to, infected with or recovered from COVID-19 (not recorded which).

The CDR3 DNA follows: TGCAGCGCCATCTCTGGAAACACCATATATTTT. Amino acids: CSAISGNTIYF. The chain recombines TRBV29-1 with TRBJ1-3, with D uncertain. CDR3 length: 11 amino acids. Trimming removed 7 bases at V and 0 bases at J, with 4 bases between. The germline gives CDR1 SQVTM, CDR2 ANQGSEA.